The source of this T cell receptor (beta chain) is a study of blood T cell repertoires in COVID-19 (dated by TCRdb to the early 2020s). In the study overall: The collaborator samples originated in the United States, Italy and Spain and spanned the acute and convalescent phases of COVID-19. The prospective study material was composed of cDNA or gDNA derived from T cells, B-cell-depleted T cells, or PBMCs. Subjects who had been exposed to COVID-19, were actively infected with it, or had recovered from it provided the deeply sampled blood TCRbeta repertoires that made up the dataset. The repertoires were released in a freely available public database intended as a resource for research on the immune response to SARS-CoV-2. Samples were obtained from the ongoing ImmuneRACE study (first 160 participants) and from 950 to 1,500 subjects provided by 6 global collaborators. The sample metadata nearly always contained a de-identified subject ID, COVID-19 status, age in years and sex. Where available, HLA class I and class II types were obtained from metadata supplied by the sample provider rather than from assay-based typing. General findings and caveats noted by the study authors: Clinical and demographic metadata were provided uncurated, with the amount varying by source and participant.

TCRbeta CDR3 regions were amplified from genomic DNA using the immunoSEQ Assay, a bias-controlled multiplex PCR. The paper's data handling went like this. Nucleated cell counts per sample were estimated from amplification of reference gene primers within the assay. To quantify the absolute abundance of each unique TCRbeta CDR3 rearrangement, sequence reads were collapsed and filtered. For each sample, productive Simpson clonality was calculated as the square root of Simpson's diversity index over productive rearrangements. The clones in this table, taken by TCRdb from immuneACCESS, are in-frame only. Not every clone is retained; where verified, under half of the shortfall comes from an unresolved V gene, and the cause of the rest is unknown. D and trimming come from the DNA, and the V and J calls and clone size come from that table. This sample lists 50,000 to 60,000 clones; about 88% were detected once. The top ten hold roughly a quarter of the sample.

Whole blood was collected in K2EDTA tubes by collaborating institutions according to the institutions' own protocols. For TCRbeta analysis, collaborators shipped samples as frozen whole blood, isolated PBMCs, or DNA extracted from either of those sample types. There are 13 amino acids in the CDR3, from cysteine to phenylalanine inclusive. Solely the CDR3 DNA is kept, with 39 bases framed from the first base. CDR1 and CDR2 are drawn from the germline V gene: MNHEY, SVGAGI. V has 1 base trimmed and J has 6 bases trimmed; junction bases matching no gene number 1. A remark on this clone: What this receptor recognizes is not known. No base qualities exist here, and no much larger clone lies one base off it.

The chain uses TRBV6-5 and TRBJ2-3, and 7 junctional nucleotides match TRBD2. Specimen: peripheral blood. The TCR comes from a human donor in a cohort sampled during active COVID-19. Here the CDR3 is given as CASSYWGGDTQYF. Here is the DNA: TGTGCCAGCAGTTACTGGGGGGGGGATACGCAGTATTTT.